These 7 T cell receptor beta chains were sequenced from one sample in a study of response to subunit inactivated influenza vaccine. In TCRdb, the RT-PCR reads were re-called with MiXCR into one record per CDR3 protein. This sample has about 570,000 distinct CDR3 sequences, with approximately 12% found just once. Sequencing was performed on PBMCs from blood, taken on the day of vaccination. All receptors derive from a man aged 50 to 59 who received an inactivated influenza vaccine.

This clonotype appeared many times. J is TRBJ2-3 and V is TRBV12-3 or TRBV12-4, with D perhaps matching TRBD2 (5 bases). The V end lost 6 bases, the J end lost 3 bases, and 10 bases lay between the germline ends. The CDR3 covers 13 residues. The DNA of the CDR3 is TGTGCCAGCAGCCCCAGGAGGACAGATACGCAGTATTTT. Protein: CASSPRRTDTQYF.

The rearrangement links TRBV6-1 to TRBJ1-4, with 8 nucleotides matching TRBD1. The CDR3 totals 18 residues. J gave up 7 bases and V 6 bases, and 19 bases lay outside the gene matches. Germline CDR1 and CDR2: MNHNS and SASEGT. The CDR3 DNA sequence: TGTGCCAGCAGCCCTCTCGGGACAGGAACCTTCGTCGGTGAAAAACTGTTTTTT. Its translation is CASSPLGTGTFVGEKLFF.

The rearrangement joins TRBV4-3 to TRBJ2-3; D is undetermined. The CDR3 runs 14 residues. With 4 bases removed from V and 0 bases from J, the gap between germline ends came to 8 bases. Germline V gene data show CDR1 as LGHNA and CDR2 as YSLEER. CDR3: CASSRMTSTDTQYF. The CDR3 coding sequence is TGCGCCAGCAGCCGGATGACTAGCACAGATACGCAGTATTTT.

This clonotype was picked up a small number of times. The V call is TRBV5-1, the J call TRBJ1-1; 7 bases are a match to TRBD1. After removal of 1 base from V and 5 bases from J, the junction contained 8 bases not matched to a gene. This CDR3 spans 15 amino acids. CDR1 and CDR2 from the germline V gene are SGHRS and YFSETQ. The CDR3 region has the DNA TGCGCCAGCAGCTTGACAGGGGCCCCGAGGACTGAAGCTTTCTTT. Protein: CASSLTGAPRTEAFF.

This clonotype has only a few counts. The chain couples TRBV28 to TRBJ1-3; no clear D gene. Trimming left V 1 base short and J 2 bases short, with 9 bases between. CDR3 length: 15 amino acids. Germline loops: CDR1 MDHEN, CDR2 SYDVKM. The CDR3 reads CASSLYGRTGNTIYF. CDR3 nucleotide sequence: TGTGCCAGCAGTTTATACGGGAGAACTGGAAACACCATATATTTT.

This chain uses TRBV7-9 with TRBJ1-1; D possibly corresponds to TRBD1 (5 bases). Germline CDR1 SEHNR, CDR2 FQNEAQ (reference sequence). The CDR3 sequence is 15 residues long. V was shortened by 4 bases and J by 1 base, with 13 bases between the two germline ends. CDR3 sequence: CASSSPGRKNTEAFF. The CDR3 region has the DNA TGTGCCAGCAGCTCACCGGGACGTAAGAACACTGAAGCTTTCTTT.

In this sample, this clonotype turned up a few times. The V gene is TRBV29-1, the J gene TRBJ2-5, with TRBD1 as a possible D gene (5 bases). Trimming cost V 4 bases and J 7 bases, with 13 bases left between them. This CDR3 contains 12 residues. Germline CDR1 and CDR2: SQVTM and ANQGSEA. The CDR3 protein is CSVVGQGVTQYF. The CDR3 region has the DNA TGCAGCGTTGTGGGTCAGGGTGTGACCCAGTACTTC.